The T cell receptor (beta chain) under discussion was sequenced for a study of response to subunit inactivated influenza vaccine (dated by TCRdb to 2016 to 2019). Notes on the research overall: Deep quantitative profiling of the T cell receptor repertoire was used in the study to follow responses to a trivalent subunit inactivated influenza vaccine.

This clonotype was counted between two and nine times. No antigen is known for it. Base qualities were left out, and no much larger clone turns up one base away. What the study reported, not specific to this receptor: The authors suggested that each seasonal influenza vaccination may recruit only a limited number of new T cells.

Taken with the paper, the label for time point translates to: 45 days after influenza vaccine administration. Receptor libraries were prepared by RT-PCR. Sequenced on an Illumina HiSeq 2500. TCRdb trimmed the raw reads at Q25, called clones with MiXCR and kept productive beta chains. Rows with a matching CDR3 protein are joined into one entry that keeps the most common DNA and genes. The sample table contains more than 400,000 distinct CDR3 sequences; only one count was recorded for about 10% of them. The biggest ten clones account for approximately 12% of the sample. The material sequenced was PBMCs from blood, taken 35 to 45 days after vaccination. This sequence was found in a man in his forties or fifties who received an inactivated influenza vaccine. Donor details come from another sample of the same person, matched by shared clones.

CDR3 loop: CASLLSIPGTDTQYF. The DNA reads TGTGCCAGCCTATTGAGCATTCCCGGCACAGATACGCAGTATTTT. Rearrangement joined TRBV6-1 to TRBJ2-3, with no D gene named confidently. CDR1 and CDR2, per the germline V gene, are MNHNS and SASEGT. CDR3 length: 15 amino acids, cysteine to phenylalanine. The CDR3 DNA has 45 bases and is translated from base 1. Deletion took 8 bases off V and 1 base off J, with a span of 16 bases between the germline ends.